Shown below are 21 T cell receptor beta chains from a single sample sequenced in a study of T cells in women clearing cervical HPV infection. Libraries were prepared by immunoSEQ multiplex PCR; TCRdb keeps only in-frame clonotypes and omits some of them. The repertoire shows about 40,000 clones; the top ten hold 7% to 8.5%. Sequencing was carried out using blood buffy coat. Every receptor here comes from a woman aged 18-70 years with a cervical HPV16 infection that either progressed to CIN3+ or cleared (not recorded which).

A remark on this clone: Sequencing ends 3 residues short of the CDR3 end; the germline J gene provides the rest. This chain joins TRBV20-1 and TRBJ1-2; maybe TRBD1 (5 bases). Trimming cost V 4 bases and J 0 bases, with 9 bases left between them. There are 13 residues in the CDR3. Germline values: CDR1 DFQATT, CDR2 SNEGSKA (reference sequence). CDR3 DNA (partial): TGCAGTGCTATTCCGACAGCTAACTATGGC. This sequence encodes CSAIPTANYG. The complete CDR3 reads CSAIPTANYGYTF.

About this clone itself: Read sequence stops 3 residues before the CDR3 end, and the germline J gene provides the missing end. The V call is TRBV11-2, the J call TRBJ1-1, with 7 bases fitting TRBD1. Germline loops: CDR1 SGHAT, CDR2 FQNNGV. J lost 5 bases, V lost 5 bases, and 8 bases had no gene match. CDR3 length: 14 amino acids. The CDR3 bases that were read are TGTGCCAGCAGCATCCGACAGGGAGCAACTGAA. Protein product: CASSIRQGATE. The entire CDR3 reads CASSIRQGATEAFF. Full variable domain (missing parts from reference TRBV11-2 and TRBJ1-1): EAGVAQSPRYKIIEKRQSVAFWCNPISGHATLYWYQQILGQGPKLLIQFQNNGVVDDSQLPKDRFSAERLKGVDSTLKIQPAKLEDSAVYLCASSIRQGATEAFFGQGTRLTVV.

As for this clone: The read falls 3 residues short of the CDR3 end, and the missing part is taken from the germline J gene. V gene TRBV2 combines with J gene TRBJ1-1, with D maybe TRBD1 (5 bases). V was trimmed by 3 bases and J by 0 bases, leaving 14 bases between them. In germline, CDR1 is SNHLY, CDR2 FYNNEI. The CDR3 consists of 16 residues. The CDR3 bases that were read are TGTGCCAGCAGTGAGATTGGGGCAGTTATGAACACTGAA. Translation gives CASSEIGAVMNTE. The whole CDR3 protein is CASSEIGAVMNTEAFF.

As concerns this clone: The read gets to within 3 residues of the CDR3 end, and the germline J gene fills in the rest. The rearrangement links TRBV2 to TRBJ2-7; D not resolved. Germline V gene sequence: CDR1 SNHLY, CDR2 FYNNEI. This CDR3 contains 13 residues. The V end was cut by 1 base, the J end by 1 base, with 5 bases between. Incomplete CDR3 DNA: TGTGCCAGCAGTGAAGGGCCTTCCTACGAG. Translated: CASSEGPSYE. In full, the CDR3 is CASSEGPSYEQYF.

With regard to this clone: The observed sequence ends 3 residues before the CDR3 terminus, with the missing tail filled in from the germline J gene. The chain joins TRBV7-7 to TRBJ2-5; no clear D. Germline V lookup: CDR1 SSHAT, CDR2 FNYEAQ (reference sequence). The CDR3 extends over 14 amino acids. V was clipped by 6 bases and J by 1 base, with 12 bases between them. CDR3 sequence reads: CASSSRRGQETQYF. CDR3 bases read: TGTGCCAGCAGTTCTAGACGCGGCCAAGAGACC.

The CDR3 sequence: CSARDSRQGAGGYTF. CDR3 bases read: TGCAGTGCTAGAGATTCTCGTCAGGGGGCTGGTGGC. J is TRBJ1-2 and V is TRBV20-1; 8 bases line up with TRBD1. The CDR3 goes on 3 residues after the read ends, and that part is filled in from the germline J gene. Germline CDR1 DFQATT, CDR2 SNEGSKA (reference sequence). The CDR3 length is 15 residues. V shed 0 bases and J 7 bases; nucleotides not matched to a gene: 10.

A remark on this clone: The CDR3 end lies 3 residues beyond the end of the read and is filled in from the germline J gene. V and J are TRBV2 and TRBJ1-6; no clear D gene. There are 14 residues in the CDR3. Germline V CDR1 and CDR2: SNHLY, FYNNEI. V lost 3 bases and J lost 7, with 10 bases in between. The CDR3 protein is CASSEPPENSPLHF. The CDR3 bases that were read are TGTGCCAGCAGTGAGCCGCCAGAGAATTCACCC.

A remark on this clone: The CDR3 goes on 3 residues after the read ends, and that part is filled in from the germline J gene. The chain employs TRBV20-1 and TRBJ2-3; 10 bases match TRBD2. Germline lookup yields CDR1 DFQATT and CDR2 SNEGSKA (reference sequence). CDR3 length: 15 residues. V was pared by 4 bases and J by 1 base, with 5 bases of the junction left unmatched. CDR3 sequence: CSAKILAGGTDTQYF. The CDR3 bases that were read are TGCAGTGCTAAAATCCTAGCGGGGGGCACAGATACG.

To note about this clone: The read is 3 residues too short to cover the CDR3 end, so that end is filled in from the germline J gene. The V call is TRBV19, the J call TRBJ2-3, with D perhaps matching TRBD2 (5 bases). The germline gives CDR1 LNHDA, CDR2 SQIVND (reference sequence). This CDR3 region has 15 residues. V was clipped by 5 bases and J by 2 bases, with 14 bases between them. CDR3 protein: CASSSVAGSTDTQYF. The sequenced part of the CDR3 DNA is TGTGCCAGTAGTTCGGTCGCGGGTTCCACAGATACG.

Note on this clone: The CDR3 extends 3 residues past the end of the read, so its final part is completed from the germline J gene. V and J are TRBV6-1 and TRBJ2-7; D uncertain. The germline CDR1 and CDR2 sequences are MNHNS and SASEGT. With 4 bases removed from V and 3 bases from J, the gap between germline ends came to 4 bases. This CDR3 has 11 residues. The CDR3 spells CASSGGYEQYF. CDR3 DNA, as far as it was read: TGTGCCAGCAGTGGAGGCTACGAG.

For this clone: The CDR3 goes on 3 residues after the read ends, and that part is filled in from the germline J gene. This chain uses TRBV2 with TRBJ1-6; D gene uncertain. Trimming shortened V by 6 bases and J by 6 bases, and 3 bases separated the two germline ends. The CDR3 sequence is 11 residues long. Per germline, CDR1 SNHLY and CDR2 FYNNEI. CDR3 sequence reads: CASSLNSPLHF. CDR3 DNA, as far as it was read: TGTGCCAGCAGCCTTAATTCACCC.

Notes on this clone: The read halts 3 residues ahead of the CDR3 end, with the missing end drawn from the germline J gene. The rearrangement uses TRBV7-9 and TRBJ2-1; 11 bases agree with TRBD2. This CDR3 is built from 15 residues. With 7 bases clipped from V and 2 bases from J, the junction kept 4 bases outside the gene matches. Germline V gene lookup returns CDR1 SEHNR and CDR2 FQNEAQ (reference sequence). The covered CDR3 bases are TGTGCCAGCAAGCCGGGACTAGCGGCCTACAATGAG. Translation: CASKPGLAAYNE. The CDR3 in its entirety is CASKPGLAAYNEQFF.

On this clone itself: The CDR3 end falls 3 residues outside the read, so it is completed with the germline J gene. The chain carries TRBV19 and TRBJ1-5; TRBD1 matches 7 bases. V lost 4 bases, J lost 0 bases, and 6 bases stayed unmatched. The germline CDR1 and CDR2 sequences are LNHDA and SQIVND (reference sequence). This CDR3 spans 16 amino acids. The CDR3 spells CASSKRDRNSNQPQHF. The DNA read from the CDR3 is TGTGCCAGTAGTAAGAGGGACAGAAATAGCAATCAGCCC.

With respect to this clone: The read is 3 residues too short to cover the CDR3 end, so that end is filled in from the germline J gene. This chain joins TRBV19 and TRBJ1-1; D not certain. CDR3 size: 13 residues. Germline values: CDR1 LNHDA, CDR2 SQIVND (reference sequence). CDR3 sequence: CASSSEASPEAFF. The DNA read from the CDR3 is TGTGCCAGTAGTTCAGAGGCCTCCCCGGAA.

Considering frequency, this clone is medium-sized. CDR3 DNA, as far as it was read: TGTGCCAGCAGCTTAGGTGTAGCCAGGGAGACAGATACG. It codes for CASSLGVARETDT. In full, the CDR3 is CASSLGVARETDTQYF. The chain carries TRBV7-6 and TRBJ2-3, with D possibly being TRBD1 or TRBD2 (5 bases each). The read ends 3 residues shy of where the CDR3 ends; the end is completed using the germline J gene. V gave up 1 base and J gave up 3 bases, with 14 bases separating them. Germline V gene sequence: CDR1 SGHVS, CDR2 FNYEAQ. The CDR3 covers 16 residues.

Notes on this clone: The read ends 3 residues shy of where the CDR3 ends; the end is completed using the germline J gene. The chain uses TRBV2 and TRBJ2-1; 11 bases are shared with TRBD2. This CDR3 comprises 17 residues. Trimming removed 6 bases from V and 3 bases from J; junction bases left unmatched: 10. Germline CDR1 reads SNHLY; CDR2 reads FYNNEI. The CDR3 reads CASRDGKLAGDYNEQFF. The sequenced part of the CDR3 DNA is TGTGCCAGCAGGGACGGTAAACTAGCGGGGGACTACAATGAG.

With respect to this clone: The sequence runs out 3 residues before the end of the CDR3; the remainder is reconstructed from the germline J gene. The rearrangement joins TRBV30 to TRBJ2-1; D gene unclear. V was shortened by 1 base and J by 2 bases, with 12 bases between the two germline ends. The V gene's germline CDR1 is GTSNPN and CDR2 SVGIG (reference sequence). This CDR3 region has 15 residues. The DNA read from the CDR3 is TGTGCCTGGAGTGAGGGTCTAATGGCCTACAATGAG. Its protein is CAWSEGLMAYNE. In full, the CDR3 reads CAWSEGLMAYNEQFF.

Points on this clone: The read halts 3 residues ahead of the CDR3 end, with the missing end drawn from the germline J gene. The chain employs TRBV2 and TRBJ2-1; D is possibly TRBD2 (7 bases). The germline gives CDR1 SNHLY, CDR2 FYNNEI. The V gene lost 2 bases and the J gene lost 6 bases, with 8 bases spanning the gap. CDR3 size: 13 residues. The covered CDR3 bases are TGTGCCAGCAGTGAAAGGGGGGGCAATGAG. Translated: CASSERGGNE. The full CDR3 protein is CASSERGGNEQFF.

As to this clone: Read coverage stops 3 residues before the CDR3 terminus; the germline J gene supplies the remainder. The chain couples TRBV7-9 to TRBJ2-1; 7 nucleotides match TRBD1. From germline, CDR1 is SEHNR and CDR2 FQNEAQ (reference sequence). CDR3 length: 13 amino acids. J lost 7 bases, V lost 5 bases, and 5 bases had no gene match. This CDR3 is CASSPQGRNEQFF. The covered CDR3 bases are TGTGCCAGCAGCCCACAGGGGAGAAATGAG.

Turning to this clone: Read data end 3 residues before the CDR3 end; the end is taken from the germline J gene. The rearrangement joins TRBV5-4 to TRBJ1-1; TRBD1 matches 7 bases. The trim removed 4 bases at V and 0 bases at J, leaving 3 bases unmatched. Germline lookup yields CDR1 SGHNT and CDR2 YYREEE (reference sequence). This CDR3 contains 14 residues. The CDR3 bases that were read are TGTGCCAGCAGCCCAGGGGGGATGAACACTGAA. As protein: CASSPGGMNTE. In full, the CDR3 reads CASSPGGMNTEAFF.

With respect to this clone: Coverage ceases 3 residues before the CDR3 finishes, and the germline J gene fills in the end. V is TRBV6-7 and J is TRBJ1-1, with TRBD1 matching over 7 bases. TRBV6-7 carries the ORF label, with uncertain function. With V trimmed by 7 bases and J by 5 bases, 10 bases remained unmatched. This CDR3 is 14 amino acids long. CDR3 residues: CASKQQGRRTEAFF. The CDR3 DNA, read in part, is TGTGCCAGCAAACAACAGGGGCGGCGGACTGAA.